The present entry profiles one TCR beta chain with its context. Germline V gene sequence: CDR1 SQVTM, CDR2 ANQGSEA. V lost 5 bases, J lost 2 bases, and 19 bases lay in between. The CDR3 consists of 15 residues. The sample originates from a study of blood T cell repertoires in COVID-19. Study context: PBMCs, B-cell-depleted T cells, or T cells provided the cDNA or gDNA that made up the material.

Original processing methods: How many nucleated cells were present was estimated from reference gene primer amplification. Assay: immunoSEQ multiplex PCR; the TCRdb copy retains only in-frame clones and omits some. Clone size and the V and J calls come from that table; the DNA yielded D and trimming. The sample shows more than 300,000 clones, just under 90% of them seen only once. Which cohort a participant joined came from the clinical history participants gave. For recovered donors of Cohort 3, there were two negative PCRs, clearance, or symptom resolution. The sample was PBMCs or T cells enriched from blood (not recorded which). The sequence came from a woman aged 25 to 39 who had recovered from COVID-19. The chain is built from TRBV29-1 and TRBJ2-7, with D possibly being TRBD2 (6 bases). In DNA form, the CDR3 reads TGCAGCGTTCGACCGCAGGGACTGCCCCCCTACGAGCAGTACTTC. Translated: CSVRPQGLPPYEQYF.